Reported below is one T cell receptor (beta chain). The target antigen is unknown. The CDR3 has 14 residues. The germline V gene has CDR1 MDHEN and CDR2 SYDVKM. V dropped 7 bases and J dropped 2 bases, with 13 bases sitting between them. The sample is drawn from a study of T cells in Graves' hyperthyroidism and ophthalmopathy. Study-level background: Any treatment followed the collection of peripheral blood at initial diagnosis. Study-wide results and limits: Clonotypes that were expanded in thyroid above 0.001 mostly appeared in blood too.

RNA transcripts were the template for amplifying TCR beta CDR3 regions. The TCR CDR3 first-round RT-PCR relied on the HTBI primer set. One entry per CDR3 protein results from TCRdb running MiXCR on the multiplex PCR reads. The sample yields 350,000 to 400,000 distinct CDR3 sequences, about 16% seen once. Diagnosis of hyperthyroidism was new in patients aged 18 to 65, and its duration was under 2 months. The diagnostic basis comprised clinical symptoms, serum thyroxine and TRAb, thyroid ultrasound and orbital computed tomography. V is TRBV28 and J is TRBJ2-3, with a tentative D call TRBD1 (5 bases). Material for sequencing was blood. The sequence was obtained from a woman aged 25 to 45 with Graves' hyperthyroidism. The CDR3 is CASMGQGNTDTQYF. The CDR3 DNA reads as TGTGCCAGCATGGGGCAGGGAAACACAGATACGCAGTATTTT.